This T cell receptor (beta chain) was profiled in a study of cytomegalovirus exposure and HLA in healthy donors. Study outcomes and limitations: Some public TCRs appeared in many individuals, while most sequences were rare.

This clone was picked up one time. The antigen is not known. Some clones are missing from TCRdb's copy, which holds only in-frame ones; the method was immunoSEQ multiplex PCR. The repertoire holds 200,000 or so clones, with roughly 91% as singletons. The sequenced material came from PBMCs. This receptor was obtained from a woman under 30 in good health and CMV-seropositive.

The DNA of the CDR3 is TGTGCCAGCAGTGGCCCGGGGGACGTGGGTCGGTGGTACTTC. It encodes CASSGPGDVGRWYF. This rearrangement joins TRBV27 to TRBJ2-4, with D possibly matching TRBD2 (6 bases). Germline CDR1 is MNHEY and CDR2 is SMNVEV (reference sequence). Between the trimmed V and J ends, which lost 5 bases and 15 bases, there was a span of 23 bases. This CDR3 has 14 amino acids.